This TCR beta chain was identified in a study of blood T cell repertoires in COVID-19. As for the study in general: Specimens from acute and convalescent COVID-19 originated in the United States, Italy and Spain.

The CDR3 consists of 13 residues. Trimming took off 3 bases at V and 1 base at J, with 6 bases between the two ends. Germline loops: CDR1 MNHNS, CDR2 SASEGT. As handled by the study authors: The assay estimated nucleated cells by amplifying reference gene primers. Profiling relied on immunoSEQ multiplex PCR, and the TCRdb table lists in-frame clones only, not all of them. That table gives V, J and clone size, and the DNA gave D and trimming. The repertoire holds tens of thousands of clones, with roughly 84% as singletons. The receptor was derived from a human donor in a cohort sampled during active COVID-19. The material sequenced was peripheral blood. The rearrangement links TRBV6-1 to TRBJ1-1; D remains ambiguous. The CDR3 nucleotides are TGTGCCAGCAGTGAGTACTGGAACACTGAAGCTTTCTTT. This translates into CASSEYWNTEAFF.